This TCR beta chain was recorded in a study of cytomegalovirus exposure and HLA in healthy donors. The CDR3 runs to 14 residues. The germline gives CDR1 SNHLY, CDR2 FYNNEI. With 9 bases removed from V and 3 bases from J, the gap between germline ends came to 17 bases. Study-level findings and limits: In a later analysis, at a false discovery rate of 0.05, roughly 18,000 TCR beta sequences were associated with HLA alleles. TRBV6-2, TRBV6-3 and other indistinguishable V segments were excluded. For most TCR beta V segments, an earlier analysis put the productive rate at about 87% or about 30% of the time. Solely CMV serostatus was available to characterize immune exposure.

Worth noting for this clone: The antigen is unknown.

Researchers ran the PCR with 60 Vbeta and 13 Jbeta primers. This table comes from immunoSEQ multiplex PCR, and its TCRdb copy is limited to in-frame clones, with some not included. Of roughly 110,000 clones in the sample, about four fifths were seen once. The J gene is TRBJ1-1, the V gene TRBV2, with D possibly TRBD1 on 6 matching bases. The receptor comes from a woman aged 18-35 years in good health and CMV-seronegative. Sequenced: PBMCs. CDR3 protein: CASPFRGSDTEAFF. The DNA of the CDR3 is TGTGCCAGTCCTTTCAGGGGTTCGGACACTGAAGCTTTCTTT.